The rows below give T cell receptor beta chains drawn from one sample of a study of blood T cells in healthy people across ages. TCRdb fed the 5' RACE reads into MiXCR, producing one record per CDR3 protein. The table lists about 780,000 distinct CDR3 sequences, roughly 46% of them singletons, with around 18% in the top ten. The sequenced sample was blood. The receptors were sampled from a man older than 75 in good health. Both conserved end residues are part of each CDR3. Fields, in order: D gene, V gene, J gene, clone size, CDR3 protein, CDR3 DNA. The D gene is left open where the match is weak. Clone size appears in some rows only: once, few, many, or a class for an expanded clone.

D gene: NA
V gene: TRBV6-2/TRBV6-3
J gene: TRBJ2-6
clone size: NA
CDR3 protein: CASSTNRAGANVLTF
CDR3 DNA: TGTGCCAGCAGTACTAACAGGGCTGGGGCCAACGTCCTGACTTTC

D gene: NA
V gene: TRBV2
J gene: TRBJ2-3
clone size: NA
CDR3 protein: CASSEGGYPEQYF
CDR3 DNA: TGTGCCAGCAGTGAGGGTGGCTACCCAGAGCAGTATTTT

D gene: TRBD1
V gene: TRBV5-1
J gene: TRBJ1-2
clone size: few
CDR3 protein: CASSLIQGAYGYTF
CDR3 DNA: TGCGCCAGCAGCCTTATACAGGGGGCCTATGGCTACACCTTC

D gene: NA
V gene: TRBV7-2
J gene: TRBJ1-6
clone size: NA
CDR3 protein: CASHGGGTLHF
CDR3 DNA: TGTGCCAGCCACGGGGGCGGGACCCTCCACTTT

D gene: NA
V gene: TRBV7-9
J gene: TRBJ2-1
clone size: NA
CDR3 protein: CASSLLQGSYSEQFF
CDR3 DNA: TGTGCCAGCAGCTTGTTACAAGGGTCCTACAGTGAGCAGTTCTTC

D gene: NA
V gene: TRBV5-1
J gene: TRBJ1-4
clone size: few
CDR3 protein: CASSPRTGGDEKLFF
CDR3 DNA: TGCGCCAGCAGCCCCCGAACCGGCGGGGATGAAAAACTGTTTTTT

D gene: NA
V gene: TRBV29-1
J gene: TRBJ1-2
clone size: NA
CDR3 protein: CSVAQEWSAYGYTF
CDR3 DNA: TGCAGCGTTGCACAGGAGTGGTCTGCGTATGGCTACACCTTC

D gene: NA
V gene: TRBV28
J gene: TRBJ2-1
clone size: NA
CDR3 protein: CASLARATREQFF
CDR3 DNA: TGTGCCAGTCTAGCGAGAGCCACTAGGGAGCAGTTCTTC

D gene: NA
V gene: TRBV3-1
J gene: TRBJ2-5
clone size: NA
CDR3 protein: CASSQVDRQETQYF
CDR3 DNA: TGTGCCAGCAGCCAAGTTGACCGGCAAGAGACCCAGTACTTC

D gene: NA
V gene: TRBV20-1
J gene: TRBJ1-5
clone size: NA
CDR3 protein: CSATRWGGDQPQHF
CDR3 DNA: TGCAGTGCTACCCGATGGGGGGGAGATCAGCCCCAGCATTTT

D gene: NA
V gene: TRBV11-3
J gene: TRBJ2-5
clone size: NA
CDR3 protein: CASSLGGWGAETQYF
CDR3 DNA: TGTGCCAGCAGCTTAGGGGGATGGGGAGCGGAGACCCAGTACTTC

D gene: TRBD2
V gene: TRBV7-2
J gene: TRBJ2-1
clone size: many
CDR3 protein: CASSPKTPGLVNEQFF
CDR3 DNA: TGTGCCAGCAGCCCAAAGACCCCGGGACTAGTAAATGAGCAGTTCTTC

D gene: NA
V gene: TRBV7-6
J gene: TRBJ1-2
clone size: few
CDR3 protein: CASSLEASRYYGYTF
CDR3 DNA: TGTGCCAGCAGCTTAGAGGCATCCCGGTACTATGGCTACACCTTC

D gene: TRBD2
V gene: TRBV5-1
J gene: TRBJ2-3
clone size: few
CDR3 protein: CASSLQTSGSTDTQYF
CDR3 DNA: TGCGCCAGCAGCTTGCAGACTAGCGGGAGCACAGATACGCAGTATTTT

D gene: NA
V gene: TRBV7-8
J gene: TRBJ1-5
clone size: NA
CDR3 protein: CASSLTGSGGQPQHF
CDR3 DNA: TGTGCCAGCAGCTTAACAGGGTCGGGCGGACAGCCCCAGCATTTT

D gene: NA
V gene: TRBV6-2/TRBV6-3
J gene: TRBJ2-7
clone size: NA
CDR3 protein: CASSFPPGPVATEQYF
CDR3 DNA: TGTGCCAGCAGTTTTCCCCCCGGCCCAGTGGCTACGGAGCAGTACTTC

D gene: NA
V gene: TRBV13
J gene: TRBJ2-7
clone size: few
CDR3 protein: CASSFSTGDPSGVAYEQYF
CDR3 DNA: TGTGCCAGCAGCTTTTCCACAGGGGATCCCAGCGGGGTCGCCTACGAGCAGTACTTC

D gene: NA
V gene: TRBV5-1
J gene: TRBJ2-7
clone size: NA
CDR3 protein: CASRDASSYEQYF
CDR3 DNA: TGCGCCAGCAGAGACGCCAGCTCCTACGAGCAGTACTTC

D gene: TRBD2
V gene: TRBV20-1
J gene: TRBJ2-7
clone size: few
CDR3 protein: CSASLGLAGNYEQYF
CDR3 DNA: TGCAGTGCTAGTCTGGGACTAGCGGGAAACTACGAGCAGTACTTC

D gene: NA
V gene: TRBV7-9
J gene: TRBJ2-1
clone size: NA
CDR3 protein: CASSLGAGSTGFF
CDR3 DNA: TGTGCCAGCAGCTTAGGGGCGGGAAGTACGGGGTTCTTC

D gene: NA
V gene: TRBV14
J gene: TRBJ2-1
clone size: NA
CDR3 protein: CASSYGQSLMNEQFF
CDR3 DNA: TGTGCCAGCAGCTACGGACAGAGTCTTATGAATGAGCAGTTCTTC

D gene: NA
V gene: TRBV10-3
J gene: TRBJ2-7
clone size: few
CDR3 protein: CAISESRDSYEQYF
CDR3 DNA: TGTGCCATCAGTGAGTCTCGGGATTCCTACGAGCAGTACTTC

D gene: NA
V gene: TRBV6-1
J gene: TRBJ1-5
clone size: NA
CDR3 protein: CASSPRSNRNKRDQPQHF
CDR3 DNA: TGTGCCAGCAGTCCCCGGTCAAACCGTAATAAGAGAGATCAGCCCCAGCATTTT

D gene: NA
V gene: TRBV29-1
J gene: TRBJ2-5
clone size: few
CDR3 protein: CSVAPLAIPETQYF
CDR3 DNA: TGCAGCGTGGCGCCGTTAGCGATTCCAGAGACCCAGTACTTC

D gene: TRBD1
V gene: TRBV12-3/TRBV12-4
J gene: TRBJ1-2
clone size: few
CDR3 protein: CASSRQGVGGYTF
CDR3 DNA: TGTGCCAGCAGTAGGCAGGGGGTCGGTGGCTACACCTTC

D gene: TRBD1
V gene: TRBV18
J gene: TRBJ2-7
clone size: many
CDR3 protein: CASSVAPGQGAGEQYF
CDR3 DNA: TGTGCCAGCTCAGTGGCGCCGGGACAGGGGGCGGGTGAGCAGTACTTC

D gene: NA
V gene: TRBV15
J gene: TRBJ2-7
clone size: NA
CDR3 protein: CATSTTVGDEQYF
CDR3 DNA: TGTGCCACCAGCACGACGGTCGGGGACGAGCAGTACTTC

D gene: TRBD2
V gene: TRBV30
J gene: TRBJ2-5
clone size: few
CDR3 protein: CAWSVTSGRGETQYF
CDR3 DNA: TGTGCCTGGAGTGTAACTAGCGGGAGGGGGGAGACCCAGTACTTC

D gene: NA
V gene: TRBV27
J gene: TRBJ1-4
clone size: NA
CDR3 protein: CASSLPGDNEKLFF
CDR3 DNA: TGTGCCAGCAGTTTACCAGGGGACAATGAAAAACTGTTTTTT

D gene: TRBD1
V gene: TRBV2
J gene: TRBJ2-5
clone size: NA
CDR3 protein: CASSVGQGIVETQYF
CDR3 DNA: TGTGCCAGCAGTGTAGGACAGGGAATAGTGGAGACCCAGTACTTC

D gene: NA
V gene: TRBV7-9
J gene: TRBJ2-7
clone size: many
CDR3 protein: CASSLLDISEQYF
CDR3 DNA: TGTGCCAGCAGCTTACTGGACATTTCAGAGCAGTACTTC

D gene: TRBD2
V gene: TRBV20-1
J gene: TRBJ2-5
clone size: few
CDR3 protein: CSARDSASGFQETQYF
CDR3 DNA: TGCAGTGCTAGAGATAGCGCTAGCGGGTTTCAAGAGACCCAGTACTTC

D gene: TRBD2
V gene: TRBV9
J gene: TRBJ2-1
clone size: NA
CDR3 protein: CASSVWGGTNYNEQFF
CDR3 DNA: TGTGCCAGCAGCGTGTGGGGGGGGACCAACTACAATGAGCAGTTCTTC

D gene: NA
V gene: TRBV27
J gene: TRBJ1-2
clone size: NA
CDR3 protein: CASSWSSGYGYTF
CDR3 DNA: TGTGCCAGCAGTTGGTCTTCCGGTTATGGCTACACCTTC

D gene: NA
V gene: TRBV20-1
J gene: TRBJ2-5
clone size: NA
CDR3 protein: CSARTTSHHMETQYF
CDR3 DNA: TGCAGTGCTAGAACTACTAGCCACCACATGGAGACCCAGTACTTC

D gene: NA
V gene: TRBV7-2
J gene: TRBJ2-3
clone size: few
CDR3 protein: CASSSPGFTDTQYF
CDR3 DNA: TGTGCCAGCAGCTCCCCCGGCTTTACAGATACGCAGTATTTT

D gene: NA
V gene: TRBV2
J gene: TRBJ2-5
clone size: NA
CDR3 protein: CASSEHPGTQETQYF
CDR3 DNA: TGTGCCAGCAGTGAACACCCCGGGACTCAAGAGACCCAGTACTTC

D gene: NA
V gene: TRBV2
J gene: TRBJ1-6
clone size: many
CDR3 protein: CASSGGGGGYGSPLHF
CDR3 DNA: TGTGCCAGCAGTGGCGGTGGCGGGGGATACGGTTCACCCCTCCACTTT

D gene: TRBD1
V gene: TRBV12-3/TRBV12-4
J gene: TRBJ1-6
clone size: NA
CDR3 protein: CASSLAGTGGSPLHF
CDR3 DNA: TGTGCCAGCAGTTTAGCCGGGACAGGGGGGTCACCCCTCCACTTT

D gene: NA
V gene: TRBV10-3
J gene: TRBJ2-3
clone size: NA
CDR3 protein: CAISYAIETQYF
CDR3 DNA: TGTGCCATCAGCTATGCCATTGAAACGCAGTATTTT

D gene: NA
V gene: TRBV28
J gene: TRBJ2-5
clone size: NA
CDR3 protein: CASSLSSPLMETQYF
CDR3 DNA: TGTGCCAGCAGTTTATCGAGCCCCCTTATGGAGACCCAGTACTTC

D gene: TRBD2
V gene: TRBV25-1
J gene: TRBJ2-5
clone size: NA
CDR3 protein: CASRASGGAPPEQYF
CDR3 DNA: TGTGCCAGCAGAGCTAGCGGGGGGGCCCCCCCTGAGCAGTACTTC

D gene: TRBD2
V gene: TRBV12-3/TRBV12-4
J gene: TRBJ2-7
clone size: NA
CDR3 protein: CASSSQPSGSFEQYF
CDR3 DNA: TGTGCCAGCAGCTCTCAACCTAGCGGGAGTTTCGAGCAGTACTTC

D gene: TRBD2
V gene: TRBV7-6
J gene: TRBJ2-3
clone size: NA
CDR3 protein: CASSNVWGGPGTDTQYF
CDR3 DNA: TGTGCCAGCAGCAATGTGTGGGGAGGGCCCGGCACAGATACGCAGTATTTT

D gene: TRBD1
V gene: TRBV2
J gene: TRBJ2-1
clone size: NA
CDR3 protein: CASNADRATYNEQFF
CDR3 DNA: TGTGCCAGCAACGCGGACAGGGCAACCTACAATGAGCAGTTCTTC

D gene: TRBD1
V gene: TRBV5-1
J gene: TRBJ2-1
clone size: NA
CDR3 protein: CASSLRGQGDEQFF
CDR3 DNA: TGCGCCAGCAGCTTGAGAGGACAGGGAGACGAGCAGTTCTTC

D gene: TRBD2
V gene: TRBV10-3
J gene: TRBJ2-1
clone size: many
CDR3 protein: CAISESGSGSGNEQFF
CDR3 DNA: TGTGCCATCAGTGAGTCTGGTAGCGGGAGTGGTAATGAGCAGTTCTTC

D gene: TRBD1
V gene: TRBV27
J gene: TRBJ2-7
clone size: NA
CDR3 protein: CASSLTGDGYEQYF
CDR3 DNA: TGTGCCAGCAGTTTAACAGGGGACGGCTACGAGCAGTACTTC

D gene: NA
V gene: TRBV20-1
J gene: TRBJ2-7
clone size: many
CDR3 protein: CSANRQGNEQYF
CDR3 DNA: TGCAGTGCCAACCGCCAGGGAAACGAGCAGTACTTC

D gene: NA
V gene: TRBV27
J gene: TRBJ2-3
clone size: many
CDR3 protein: CASASGGWLPARTDTQYF
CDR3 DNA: TGTGCCAGCGCAAGTGGGGGTTGGCTCCCTGCGCGCACAGATACGCAGTATTTT

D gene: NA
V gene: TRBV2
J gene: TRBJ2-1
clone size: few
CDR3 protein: CASYGPNEQFF
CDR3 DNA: TGTGCCAGCTACGGGCCAAATGAGCAGTTCTTC